This entry is about one T cell receptor beta chain. The antigen is not known. Using immunoSEQ multiplex PCR, the repertoire was profiled, and TCRdb retains in-frame clones only, with some absent. The sample lists hundreds of thousands of clones; roughly 95% were seen once. The CDR3 runs 14 residues. CDR1 SGHRS and CDR2 YFSETQ come from the germline V gene. V gave up 8 bases and J gave up 4 bases; unmatched junction bases: 10. The sample belongs to a study of shared clonotypes between healthy human individuals. Study results and limitations: Sample collection involved blood only; tissue repertoires are likely different. Clonotype sharing among the donors was expected to vary with sequencing depth. Naive subsets usually exceeded memory subsets in estimated richness.

J is TRBJ2-5 and V is TRBV5-1; 8 bases are shared with TRBD2. This sequence originates from a woman aged 25 to 39 in good health. The sequenced material came from naive CD4+ T cells sorted from blood. Noted subset: CD45RA+ positively selected. The CDR3 DNA sequence: TGCGCCAGTATGGCTATCAGCGGGGGAGAGACCCAGTACTTC. It translates to CASMAISGGETQYF.